This T cell receptor (beta chain) emerged from a study of shared clonotypes between healthy human individuals. Study at large: Three plates each covered CD4 naive and memory; CD8 naive two, CD8 memory one. Study results and caveats: Non-shared clonotypes were found to have lower generation probabilities than the clonotypes that were shared by all four of the sorted-subset donors.

Notes on this clone: Its antigen remains unidentified.

It was across several immunoSEQ plates that each subset's genomic DNA was evenly split. Sequencing was performed with immunoSEQ multiplex PCR; in TCRdb, only in-frame clones are kept and a portion is missing. The sample records roughly 1 million clones, around four fifths being singletons. The authors divided CD4+ cells into CD45RA+ naive and CD45RA-negative memory subsets. J was trimmed by 6 bases and V by 10 bases; bases with no gene match: 14. The germline gives CDR1 MNHNS, CDR2 SASEGT. The CDR3 is 15 residues long. The chain joins TRBV6-1 to TRBJ2-2; 7 bases are shared with TRBD2. This clonotype originated in a man younger than 35 in good health. Input material: memory CD4+ T cells sorted from blood. Sample subset: CD45RA-negative fraction. The CDR3 DNA reads TGTGCCATCAAAGCGGGGAAGGGCGGTCCCGGGGAGCTGTTTTTT. Protein: CAIKAGKGGPGELFF.